The sequence of this T cell receptor (beta chain) was determined in a study of cytomegalovirus exposure and HLA in healthy donors. Turning to the study itself: A subsequent analysis stated that the roughly 130 validation repertoires were run on the same platform as the approximately 610 first-cohort repertoires. Findings and caveats of the study: It was found in a later analysis that first-cohort TCR clusters tended to co-occur in the 120 validation repertoires.

This CDR3 has 14 amino acids. Germline lookup yields CDR1 ENHRY and CDR2 SYGVKD. V gave up 6 bases and J gave up 2 bases, with 14 bases separating them. Regarding this clone: Its antigen is unknown.

Method: immunoSEQ multiplex PCR; TCRdb's copy keeps in-frame clones and lacks some. The sample consists of 100,000 or so clones, about 85% of them appearing once. This TCR was recovered from a young man in good health and CMV-seropositive. J is TRBJ2-7 and V is TRBV10-3; tentatively, D is TRBD1 (6 bases). The material sequenced was PBMCs. The CDR3 DNA reads as TGTGCCATCAGCCCAAAGCAGGGGACCTACGAGCAGTACGTC. Amino acid sequence: CAISPKQGTYEQYV.